This T cell receptor beta chain originates from a study of OX40 agonist ivuxolimab in advanced cancers. At the level of the whole study: Ivuxolimab, which targeted the costimulatory receptor OX40 (CD134), was an agonistic, fully human IgG2 monoclonal antibody. Intravenous ivuxolimab was administered to patients every 2 weeks at six dose levels: 0.01, 0.1, 0.3, 1.5, 3 and 10 mg/kg. The paper covers the monotherapy dose-escalation part of the phase I ivuxolimab trial, which included N ≈ 57 patients. A male proportion of 75% to 85% and a mean age of around 60 years, ranging from about 23 to 90, were recorded for the dose-escalation cohort. Among the roughly 50 dose-escalation patients, some 19 had hepatocellular carcinoma, approximately 15 melanoma, 9 renal cell carcinoma and 9 head and neck cancer. Prior anti-PD-1, anti-PD-L1 or anti-CTLA-4 therapy was permitted, and checkpoint inhibitors had been received by 40% to 50% of dose-escalation patients. Partial responses were achieved by three dose-escalation patients, of whom one had hepatocellular carcinoma and two had cutaneous melanoma. Peripheral TCRbeta sequencing aimed to test whether ivuxolimab altered TCR sequence diversity and caused clonal T-cell expansion. Findings and caveats that apply to the study as a whole: Partial responders in the 0.1-3.0 mg/kg groups had among the lowest normalized peripheral clonal expansion, especially among CD8+ T cells. Which antigens the clonally expanded peripheral T cells were specific for was not determined. After ivuxolimab, more expanded clones were found on average in CD8+ T cells than in CD4+ T cells. Low levels of normalized T-cell clonal expansion were also shown by some nonresponding patients. At doses from 0.1 to 3.0 mg/kg, clonal expansion was seen in both CD4+ and CD8+ blood T cells between baseline and week 6.

CDR1 and CDR2 are read off the germline V gene as MDHEN and SYDVKM. Trimming accounts for 7 bases at V and 0 bases at J, while the number of junction bases matched to no gene is 8. Inclusive of the bounding cysteine and phenylalanine, the CDR3 is 16 residues long. The sequence is cut down to CDR3 DNA, 48 bases in frame from base 1. The trial excluded patients who had a history of autoimmune disease or who were on systemic immunosuppression. In every dose cohort, peripheral blood was drawn for TCR sequencing at baseline, cycle 4 day 1, and cycle 7 day 1. Samples came from an open-label, multicenter, first-in-human phase I dose-escalation trial of ivuxolimab. The trial enrolled adults with locally advanced or metastatic head and neck squamous cell, hepatocellular, melanoma or renal cell carcinoma. Before TCR sequencing, CD4+ and CD8+ T cells were separately sorted from peripheral blood. Points on this clone: This clone's antigen is unknown. No much larger clone is present one base from it, and per-base qualities are unavailable.

Genomic DNA was extracted from sorted cells for sequencing of the TCRbeta CDR3 region. The immunoSEQ Assay was used for sequencing of TCRbeta CDR3 regions. TCRdb took over this immuneACCESS table, retaining in-frame rearrangements with V and J assigned. Such tables are incomplete; in checked studies, under half of the missing clones stem from an unresolved V gene, and the remainder is unexplained. This sample comprises around 92,000 clones, roughly 95% of them detected only once. The leading ten clones occupy roughly 0.17% of the sample. The rearranged chain carries TRBV28 and TRBJ2-2; a stretch of 7 junction bases matches TRBD2. The sample was CD4+ or CD8+ T cells sorted from blood, taken in a trial of the OX40 agonist ivuxolimab. This clonotype was obtained from an adult with an advanced solid tumor such as melanoma, head and neck, liver or kidney cancer. The CDR3 region: CASTPRGVTNTGELFF. The sequenced DNA: TGTGCCAGCACCCCCCGGGGGGTGACGAACACCGGGGAGCTGTTTTTT.